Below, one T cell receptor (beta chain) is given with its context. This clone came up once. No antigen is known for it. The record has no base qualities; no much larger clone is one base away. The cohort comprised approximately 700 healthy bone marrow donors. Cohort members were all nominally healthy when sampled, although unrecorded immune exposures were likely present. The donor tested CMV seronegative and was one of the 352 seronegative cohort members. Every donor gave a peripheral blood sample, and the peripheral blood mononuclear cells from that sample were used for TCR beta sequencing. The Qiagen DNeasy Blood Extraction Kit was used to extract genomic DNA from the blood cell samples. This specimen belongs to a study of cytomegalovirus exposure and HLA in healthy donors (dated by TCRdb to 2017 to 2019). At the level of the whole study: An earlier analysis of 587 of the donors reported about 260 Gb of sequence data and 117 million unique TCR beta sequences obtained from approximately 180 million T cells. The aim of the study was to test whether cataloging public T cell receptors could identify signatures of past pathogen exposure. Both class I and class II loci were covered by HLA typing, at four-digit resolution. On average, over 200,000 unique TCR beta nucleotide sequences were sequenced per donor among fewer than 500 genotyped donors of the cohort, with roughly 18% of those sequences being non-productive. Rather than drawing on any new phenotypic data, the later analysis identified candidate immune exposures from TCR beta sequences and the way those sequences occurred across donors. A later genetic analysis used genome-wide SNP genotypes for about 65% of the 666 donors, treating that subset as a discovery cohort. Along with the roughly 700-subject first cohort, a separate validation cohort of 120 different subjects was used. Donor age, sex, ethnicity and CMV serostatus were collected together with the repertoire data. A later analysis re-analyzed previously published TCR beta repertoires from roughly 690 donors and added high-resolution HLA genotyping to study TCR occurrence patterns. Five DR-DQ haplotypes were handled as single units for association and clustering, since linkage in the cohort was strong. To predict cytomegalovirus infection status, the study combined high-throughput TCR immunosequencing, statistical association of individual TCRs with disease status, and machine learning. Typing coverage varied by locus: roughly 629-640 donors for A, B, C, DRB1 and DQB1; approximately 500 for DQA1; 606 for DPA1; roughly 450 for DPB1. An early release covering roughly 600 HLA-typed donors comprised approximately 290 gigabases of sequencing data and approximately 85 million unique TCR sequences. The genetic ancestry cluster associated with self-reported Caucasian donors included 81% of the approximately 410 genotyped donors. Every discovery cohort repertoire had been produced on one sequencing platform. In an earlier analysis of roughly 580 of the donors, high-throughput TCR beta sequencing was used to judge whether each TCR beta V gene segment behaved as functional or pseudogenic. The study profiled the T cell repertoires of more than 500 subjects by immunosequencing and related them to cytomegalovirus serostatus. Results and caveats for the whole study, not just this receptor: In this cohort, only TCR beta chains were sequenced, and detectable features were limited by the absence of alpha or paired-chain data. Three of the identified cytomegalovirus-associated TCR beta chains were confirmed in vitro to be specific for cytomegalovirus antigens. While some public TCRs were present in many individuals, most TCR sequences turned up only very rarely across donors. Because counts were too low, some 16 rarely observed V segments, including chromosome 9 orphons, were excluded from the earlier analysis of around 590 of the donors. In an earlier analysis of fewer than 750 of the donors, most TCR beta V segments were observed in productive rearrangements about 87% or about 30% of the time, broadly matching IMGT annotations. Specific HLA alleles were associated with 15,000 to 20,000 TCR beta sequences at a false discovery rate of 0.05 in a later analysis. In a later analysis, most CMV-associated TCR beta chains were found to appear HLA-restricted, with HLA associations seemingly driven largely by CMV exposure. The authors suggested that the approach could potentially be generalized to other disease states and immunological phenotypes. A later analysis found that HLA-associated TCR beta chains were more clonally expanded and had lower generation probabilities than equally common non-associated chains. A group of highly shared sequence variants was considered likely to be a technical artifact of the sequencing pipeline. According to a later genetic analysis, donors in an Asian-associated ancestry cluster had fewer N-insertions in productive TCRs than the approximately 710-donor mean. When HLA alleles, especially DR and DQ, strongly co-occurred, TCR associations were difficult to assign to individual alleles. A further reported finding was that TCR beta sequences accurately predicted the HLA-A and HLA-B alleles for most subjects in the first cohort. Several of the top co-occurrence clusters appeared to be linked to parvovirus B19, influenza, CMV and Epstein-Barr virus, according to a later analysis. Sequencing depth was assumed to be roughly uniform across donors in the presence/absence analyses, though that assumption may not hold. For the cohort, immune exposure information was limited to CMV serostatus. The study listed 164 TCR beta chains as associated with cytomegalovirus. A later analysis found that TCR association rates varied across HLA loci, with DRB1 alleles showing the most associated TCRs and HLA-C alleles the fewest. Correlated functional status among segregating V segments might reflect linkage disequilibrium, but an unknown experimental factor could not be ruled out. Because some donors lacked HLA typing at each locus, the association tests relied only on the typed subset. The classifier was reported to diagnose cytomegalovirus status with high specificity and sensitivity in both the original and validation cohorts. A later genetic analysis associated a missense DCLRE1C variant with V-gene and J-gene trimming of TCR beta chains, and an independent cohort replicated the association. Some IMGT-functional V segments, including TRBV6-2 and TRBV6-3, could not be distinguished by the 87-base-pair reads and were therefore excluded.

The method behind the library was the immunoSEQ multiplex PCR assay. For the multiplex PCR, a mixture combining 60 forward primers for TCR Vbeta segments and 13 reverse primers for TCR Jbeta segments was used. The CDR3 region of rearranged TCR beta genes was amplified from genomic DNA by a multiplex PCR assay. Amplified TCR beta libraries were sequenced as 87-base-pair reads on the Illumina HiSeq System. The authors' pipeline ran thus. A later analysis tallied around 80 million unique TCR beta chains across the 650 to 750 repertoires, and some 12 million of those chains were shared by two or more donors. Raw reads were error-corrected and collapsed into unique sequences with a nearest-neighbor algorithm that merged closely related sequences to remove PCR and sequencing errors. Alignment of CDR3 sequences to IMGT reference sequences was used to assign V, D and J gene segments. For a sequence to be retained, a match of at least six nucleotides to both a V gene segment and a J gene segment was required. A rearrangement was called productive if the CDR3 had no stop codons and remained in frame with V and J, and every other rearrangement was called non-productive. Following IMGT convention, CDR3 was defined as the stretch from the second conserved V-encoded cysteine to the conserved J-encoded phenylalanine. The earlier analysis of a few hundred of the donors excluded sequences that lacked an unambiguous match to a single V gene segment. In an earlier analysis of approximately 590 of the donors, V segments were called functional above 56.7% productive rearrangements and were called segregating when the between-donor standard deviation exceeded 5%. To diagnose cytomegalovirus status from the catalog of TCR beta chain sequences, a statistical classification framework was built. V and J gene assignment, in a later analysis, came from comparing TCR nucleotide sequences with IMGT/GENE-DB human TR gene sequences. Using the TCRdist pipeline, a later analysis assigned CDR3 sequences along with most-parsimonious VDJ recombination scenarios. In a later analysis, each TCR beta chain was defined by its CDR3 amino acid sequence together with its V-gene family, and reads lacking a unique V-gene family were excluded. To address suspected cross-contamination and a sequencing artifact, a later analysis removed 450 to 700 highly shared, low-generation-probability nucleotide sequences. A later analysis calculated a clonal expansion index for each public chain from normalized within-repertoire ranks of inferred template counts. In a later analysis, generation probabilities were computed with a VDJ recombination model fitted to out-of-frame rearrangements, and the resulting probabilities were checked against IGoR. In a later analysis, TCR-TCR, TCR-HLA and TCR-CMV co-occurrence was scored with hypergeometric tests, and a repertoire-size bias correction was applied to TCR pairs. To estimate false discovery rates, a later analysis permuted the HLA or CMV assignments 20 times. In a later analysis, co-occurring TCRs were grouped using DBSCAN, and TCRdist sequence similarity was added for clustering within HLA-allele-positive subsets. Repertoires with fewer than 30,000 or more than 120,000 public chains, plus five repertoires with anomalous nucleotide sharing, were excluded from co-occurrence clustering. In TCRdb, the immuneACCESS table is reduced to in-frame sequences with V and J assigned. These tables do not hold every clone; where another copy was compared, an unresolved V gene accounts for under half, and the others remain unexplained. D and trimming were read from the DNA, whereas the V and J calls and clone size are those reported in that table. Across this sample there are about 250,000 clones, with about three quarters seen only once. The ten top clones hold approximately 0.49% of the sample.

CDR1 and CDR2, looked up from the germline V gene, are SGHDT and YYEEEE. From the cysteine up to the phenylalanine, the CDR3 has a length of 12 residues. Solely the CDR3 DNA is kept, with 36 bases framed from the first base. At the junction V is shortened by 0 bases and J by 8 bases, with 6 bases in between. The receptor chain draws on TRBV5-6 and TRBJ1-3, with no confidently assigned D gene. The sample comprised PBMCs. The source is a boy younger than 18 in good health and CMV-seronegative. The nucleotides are TGTGCCAGCAGCTTGGAGTCGGACACCATATATTTT. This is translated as CASSLESDTIYF. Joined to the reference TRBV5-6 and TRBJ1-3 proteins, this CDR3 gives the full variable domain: DAGVTQSPTHLIKTRGQQVTLRCSPKSGHDTVSWYQQALGQGPQFIFQYYEEEERQRGNFPDRFSGHQFPNYSSELNVNALLLGDSALYLCASSLESDTIYFGEGSWLTVV.